The 3 T cell receptor beta chains given below trace back to one sample, sequenced in a study of T cell repertoires in cytomegalovirus infection. The antigens these receptors bind are not known. TCRdb independently ran MiXCR on the reads; one entry per CDR3 protein. The sample contains some 99,000 distinct CDR3 sequences, 25% to 30% of which appear only once. The sample in question was CD8+ T cells from cultured PBMCs, obtained from culture after CMV antigen stimulation. These receptors were obtained from a human donor in good health (CMV status not recorded). Some clones in this sample may be carry-over from other donors' samples.

This clonotype has ten or more counts. This rearrangement joins TRBV7-6 to TRBJ1-1; D may be TRBD1 (6 bases). CDR1 and CDR2 (germline): SGHVS, FNYEAQ. V lost 0 bases to trimming and J lost 2 bases, with 10 bases between them. This CDR3 is 15 amino acids long. The chain's CDR3 is CASSLAPDSNTEAFF. CDR3 sequence (DNA): TGTGCCAGCAGCTTAGCGCCGGACAGCAACACTGAAGCTTTCTTT.

Only one count was recorded for this clonotype. This chain uses TRBV20-1 with TRBJ2-7; possibly TRBD1 for D (5 bases). Trimming cost V 2 bases and J 2 bases, with 10 bases left between them. The CDR3 is made up of 13 amino acids. The germline V gene encodes CDR1 DFQATT and CDR2 SNEGSKA (reference sequence). CDR3 DNA sequence: TGCAGTGCTAGAAATCAGGGTACCTACGAGCAGTACTTC. This codes for CSARNQGTYEQYF.

The chain has TRBV7-2 and TRBJ2-7; D perhaps matches TRBD1 (5 bases). The V and J ends lost 5 bases and 0 bases respectively, with 11 bases between them. The CDR3 has 14 residues. In germline, CDR1 is SGHTA, CDR2 FQGNSA. The CDR3 spells CASSPIGASYEQYF. As DNA, the CDR3 is TGTGCCAGCAGCCCCATAGGGGCCTCCTACGAGCAGTACTTC. The complete variable domain, with remaining parts taken from reference TRBV7-2 and TRBJ2-7, reads GAGVSQSPSNKVTEKGKDVELRCDPISGHTALYWYRQSLGQGLEFLIYFQGNSAPDKSGLPSDRFSAERTGGSVSTLTIQRTQQEDSAVYLCASSPIGASYEQYFGPGTRLTVT.